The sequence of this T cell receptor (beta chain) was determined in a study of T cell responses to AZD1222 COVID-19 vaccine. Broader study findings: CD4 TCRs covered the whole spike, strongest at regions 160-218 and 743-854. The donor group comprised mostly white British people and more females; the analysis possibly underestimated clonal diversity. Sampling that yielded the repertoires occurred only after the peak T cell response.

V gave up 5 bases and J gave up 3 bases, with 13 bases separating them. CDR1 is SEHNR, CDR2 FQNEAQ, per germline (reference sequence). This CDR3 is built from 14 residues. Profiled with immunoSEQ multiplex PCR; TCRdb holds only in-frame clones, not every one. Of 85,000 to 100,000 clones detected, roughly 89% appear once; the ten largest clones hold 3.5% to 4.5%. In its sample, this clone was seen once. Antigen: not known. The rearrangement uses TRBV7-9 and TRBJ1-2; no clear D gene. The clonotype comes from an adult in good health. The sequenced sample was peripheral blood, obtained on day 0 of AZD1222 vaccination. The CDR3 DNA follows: TGTGCCAGCAGCGGGAGAGTCACCCACTATGGCTACACCTTC. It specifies CASSGRVTHYGYTF.